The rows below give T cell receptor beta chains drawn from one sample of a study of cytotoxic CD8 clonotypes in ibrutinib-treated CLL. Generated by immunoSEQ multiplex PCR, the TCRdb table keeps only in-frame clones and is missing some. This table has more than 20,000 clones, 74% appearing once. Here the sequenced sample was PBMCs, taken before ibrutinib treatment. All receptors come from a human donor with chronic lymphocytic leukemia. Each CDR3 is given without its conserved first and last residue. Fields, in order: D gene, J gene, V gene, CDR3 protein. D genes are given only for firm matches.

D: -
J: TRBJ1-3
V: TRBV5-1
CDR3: ASSRQGSGNTIY

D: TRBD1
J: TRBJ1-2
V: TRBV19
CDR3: ASSIGEQGNYGYT

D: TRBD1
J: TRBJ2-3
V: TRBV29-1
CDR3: SVGNRGPDTQY

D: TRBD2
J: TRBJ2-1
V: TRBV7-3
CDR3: ASSLTGLAEYNEQF

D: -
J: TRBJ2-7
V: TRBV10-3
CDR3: AISGPETGDFYEQY

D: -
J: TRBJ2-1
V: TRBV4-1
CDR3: ASSQGHSGDNEQF

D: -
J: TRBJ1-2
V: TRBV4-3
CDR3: ASSHRLGSFYGYT

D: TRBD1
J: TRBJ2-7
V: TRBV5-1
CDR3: ASSLTTGAYEQY

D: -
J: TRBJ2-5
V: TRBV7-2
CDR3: ASSRPDRRETQY

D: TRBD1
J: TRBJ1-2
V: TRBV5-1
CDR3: ASSPPGQGLYGYT

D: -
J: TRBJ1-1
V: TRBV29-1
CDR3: SVAHTRRNTEAF

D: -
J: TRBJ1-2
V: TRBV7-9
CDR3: ASSPEAPGQT

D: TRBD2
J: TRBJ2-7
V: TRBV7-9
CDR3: ASSAATSGSYEQY

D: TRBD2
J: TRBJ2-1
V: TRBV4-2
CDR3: ASSRRLTSGSLNEQF

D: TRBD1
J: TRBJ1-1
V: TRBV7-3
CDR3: ASSPTGGVTEAF

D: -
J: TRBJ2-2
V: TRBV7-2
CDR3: ASSLVALGGLNTGELF

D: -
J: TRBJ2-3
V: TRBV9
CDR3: ASSVGPAWEDTQY

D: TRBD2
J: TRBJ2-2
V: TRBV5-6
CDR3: ASSFGLAGGSTGELF

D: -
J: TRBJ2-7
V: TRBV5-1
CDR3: ASSLNYEQY

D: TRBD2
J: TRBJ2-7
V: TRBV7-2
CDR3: ASSPLSGSGYEQY

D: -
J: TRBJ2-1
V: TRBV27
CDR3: ASSFSGWLAYNEQF

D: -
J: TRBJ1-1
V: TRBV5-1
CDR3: ASSLVGAGPEAF

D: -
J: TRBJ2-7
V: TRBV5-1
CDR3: ASSIGVTSYEQY

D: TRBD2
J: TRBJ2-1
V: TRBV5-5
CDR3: ASSSTSAQTYNEQF